One and the same sample provided the 16 T cell receptor beta chains below, sequenced in a study of cytomegalovirus exposure and HLA in healthy donors. This PCR relied on a set of 60 Vbeta primers and 13 Jbeta primers. Data came from immunoSEQ multiplex PCR; TCRdb stores just in-frame clones and leaves some out. The sample contains fewer than 200,000 clones, around 84% of which appear only once. The sample was PBMCs. These receptors all come from a man aged 30 to 39 in good health and CMV-seropositive.

This chain connects TRBV7-3 to TRBJ2-3; possibly TRBD2 for D (6 bases). The CDR3 has 13 amino acids. Germline CDR1 is SGHTA and CDR2 is FQGTGA. V was trimmed by 3 bases and J by 6 bases, leaving 10 bases between them. The CDR3 protein is CASSLEGWDTQYF. Here the CDR3 DNA reads TGTGCCAGCAGCTTGGAGGGCTGGGATACGCAGTATTTT.

The chain employs TRBV4-3 and TRBJ2-5, with D uncertain. Germline CDR1 and CDR2: LGHNA and YSLEER. Deletions cut 0 bases from V and 2 bases from J, with 7 bases between. CDR3 length: 14 amino acids. CDR3 sequence (DNA): TGCGCCAGCAGCCAAGAAAACAGTCAAGAGACCCAGTACTTC. Amino acids: CASSQENSQETQYF.

The chain employs TRBV6-1 and TRBJ2-1; 7 bases are a match to TRBD2. With V trimmed by 7 bases and J by 0 bases, 6 bases remained unmatched. CDR1 MNHNS and CDR2 SASEGT come from the germline V gene. The CDR3 totals 15 residues. CDR3 in DNA: TGTGCCAGCAAAAGAAGCGGGACCTCCTACAATGAGCAGTTCTTC. Translating gives CASKRSGTSYNEQFF.

V is TRBV7-6 and J is TRBJ2-3; 8 bases are a match to TRBD2. The CDR3 totals 15 residues. Germline trimming cut 5 bases from V and 4 bases from J; bases unmatched to any gene: 8. Germline CDR1 SGHVS, CDR2 FNYEAQ. CDR3: CASSHPGLDPDTQYF. CDR3 DNA sequence: TGTGCCAGCAGCCACCCGGGACTAGACCCAGATACGCAGTATTTT.

The chain combines TRBV2 with TRBJ1-5; 8 bases map to TRBD1. CDR3 length: 15 amino acids. Germline CDR1 is SNHLY and CDR2 is FYNNEI. V shed 1 base and J 6 bases; nucleotides not matched to a gene: 5. CDR3 bases: TGTGCCAGCAGTGAAGGGCAGGGGGCTTTTCAGCCCCAGCATTTT. Its protein is CASSEGQGAFQPQHF.

The rearrangement links TRBV7-2 to TRBJ2-7, with 7 bases that match TRBD2. The CDR3 totals 14 residues. The germline gives CDR1 SGHTA, CDR2 FQGNSA. V shed 1 base, J shed 1 base, and the junction held 1 base outside the gene matches. CDR3 region: CASSLGGGSYEQYV. The CDR3, as DNA: TGTGCCAGCAGCTTAGGCGGGGGATCCTACGAGCAGTACGTC.

The genes are TRBV21-1 and TRBJ2-3; TRBD2 was called by the table and not checked on the DNA. TRBV21-1 is recorded as a pseudogene. The CDR3 covers 17 residues. The CDR3 loop is CASSKVHRGLYTDTQYF. The DNA for the CDR3 is TGTGCCAGCAGCAAAGTTCACCGGGGACTTTACACAGATACGCAGTATTTT.

The V gene is TRBV5-4, the J gene TRBJ2-3; weak D call: TRBD1 (5 bases). Per germline, CDR1 SGHNT and CDR2 YYREEE (reference sequence). The CDR3 totals 15 residues. V dropped 6 bases and J dropped 2 bases, with 16 bases sitting between them. CDR3 residues: CASTQSLGATDTQYF. In nucleotides, the CDR3 is TGTGCCAGCACTCAGTCTTTAGGGGCCACAGATACGCAGTATTTT.

V is TRBV4-2 and J is TRBJ1-4; D is unresolved. CDR3 size: 12 residues. V was shortened by 0 bases and J by 7 bases, with 3 bases between the two germline ends. Germline assignment: CDR1 LGHNA and CDR2 YNFKEQ. CDR3 protein: CASSQDLEKLFF. In DNA, the CDR3 is TGTGCCAGCAGCCAAGATCTTGAAAAACTGTTTTTT.

V usage is TRBV19 and J usage is TRBJ2-5; D possibly corresponds to TRBD1 (6 bases). The CDR3 loop spans 14 amino acids. Germline lookup yields CDR1 LNHDA and CDR2 SQIVND (reference sequence). Trimming removed 3 bases at V and 3 bases at J, with 11 bases between. This CDR3 is CASSIRDTEETQYF. CDR3 bases: TGTGCCAGTAGTATCCGGGACACTGAAGAGACCCAGTACTTC.

The rearrangement uses TRBV7-6 and TRBJ2-5; tentatively, D is TRBD1 (6 bases). Trimming took off 2 bases at V and 1 base at J, with 29 bases between the two ends. Germline CDR1 reads SGHVS; CDR2 reads FNYEAQ. This CDR3 spans 21 amino acids. The CDR3 loop reads CASSLFSSGLGARQAQETQYF. The CDR3 DNA follows: TGTGCCAGCAGCTTATTCTCTTCGGGGTTGGGGGCCCGGCAGGCCCAAGAGACCCAGTACTTC.

At least ten counts were recorded for this clone. V gene TRBV6-4 combines with J gene TRBJ2-2, with D possibly matching TRBD1 (5 bases). Germline V CDR1 and CDR2: MRHNA, SNTAGT. The ends were cut back, 4 bases at V and 2 bases at J, with 5 bases in the middle. The CDR3 runs 13 residues. The CDR3 nucleotides are TGTGCCAGCAGTGGGACAAACACCGGGGAGCTGTTTTTT. This encodes CASSGTNTGELFF.

This sequence joins TRBV6-5 and TRBJ2-7; D is unresolved. V was clipped by 6 bases and J by 7 bases, with 16 bases between them. Germline assignment: CDR1 MNHEY and CDR2 SVGAGI. The CDR3 sequence is 13 residues long. CDR3 DNA: TGTGCCAGCAGGCCAGACTTCAATGCGGAGCAGTACGTC. It specifies CASRPDFNAEQYV.

The chain has TRBV9 and TRBJ1-2; 7 positions match TRBD1. CDR1 and CDR2 (germline): SGDLS, YYNGEE. The CDR3 has 17 amino acids. Trimming cost V 0 bases and J 4 bases; bases outside gene matches: 12. CDR3 loop: CASSVAKTGKTFYGYTF. The CDR3 coding sequence is TGTGCCAGCAGCGTAGCTAAGACAGGGAAAACTTTCTATGGCTACACCTTC. Supplemented by reference TRBV9 and TRBJ1-2, the full variable domain reads DSGVTQTPKHLITATGQRVTLRCSPRSGDLSVYWYQQSLDQGLQFLIQYYNGEERAKGNILERFSAQQFPDLHSELNLSSLELGDSALYFCASSVAKTGKTFYGYTFGSGTRLTVV.

V gene TRBV28 combines with J gene TRBJ1-1; D perhaps matches TRBD1 (6 bases). This CDR3 contains 15 residues. With 5 bases removed from V and 3 bases from J, the gap between germline ends came to 16 bases. The V gene's germline CDR1 is MDHEN and CDR2 SYDVKM. The CDR3 sequence is CASSPYRVADTEAFF. Here the CDR3 DNA reads TGTGCCAGCAGTCCCTACAGGGTGGCCGACACTGAAGCTTTCTTT.

V usage is TRBV7-2 and J usage is TRBJ2-4; possible D gene TRBD1, 6 bases. Trimming cost V 4 bases and J 12 bases, with 22 bases left between them. CDR1 is SGHTA and CDR2 is FQGNSA in the germline V gene. CDR3 length: 15 residues. The CDR3 region is CASSSGQYPFDRQYF. The CDR3 DNA follows: TGTGCCAGCAGCTCAGGACAGTACCCCTTCGATCGTCAGTACTTC.